This T cell receptor beta chain was sequenced in a study of response to subunit inactivated influenza vaccine. Via MiXCR, TCRdb re-called the RT-PCR reads, giving one row per CDR3 protein. The profile shows about 540,000 distinct CDR3 sequences, less than 25% of them singletons. For this clonotype: No antigen is known for it.

This CDR3 is 16 amino acids long. V was pared by 1 base and J by 1 base, with 14 bases between. Germline loops: CDR1 SGHRS, CDR2 YFSETQ. Study conclusions and caveats: The authors offered the suggestion that each seasonal influenza vaccination recruits few new T cells.

The sample was also linked to a second study, of T cells expressing NK-cell markers. That report notes: The TCR beta cDNA came from 5'RACE template switching with UMIs. Underlying the TCR beta repertoires were sorted CD3+CD56+NKG2C+, CD3+CD56+NKG2C- and CD3+CD56-NKG2C+ T cells. Among CD8+ T cells from 5 to 7 donors, dominant NKG2C+ clonotypes accounted for roughly 1.0-7.0%.

The rearrangement joins TRBV5-1 to TRBJ2-5; D may match TRBD1 or TRBD2 (6 bases each). The source is a man aged 45-65 years who received an inactivated influenza vaccine. This material consisted of CD4+ T cells sorted from PBMCs, taken about 13 days after vaccination. CDR3 residues: CASSLSPTGAQETQYF. The CDR3 DNA is TGCGCCAGCAGCTTGTCCCCGACGGGGGCCCAAGAGACCCAGTACTTC.